What follows are 19 T cell receptor beta chains derived from one specimen sequenced in a study of blood T cell repertoires in COVID-19. Sequencing used immunoSEQ multiplex PCR; TCRdb keeps in-frame clones, though not all of them. The sample records some 390,000 clones, around nine tenths being singletons. The sample comprised peripheral blood. The source of these receptors is a human donor in a cohort sampled during active COVID-19.

This clone was seen only a few times. V usage is TRBV6-5 and J usage is TRBJ2-3; a possible D gene is TRBD2 (5 bases). The CDR3 sequence is 15 residues long. V shed 0 bases and J shed 5 bases, with 12 bases lying between them. Germline CDR1 and CDR2: MNHEY and SVGAGI. In DNA form, the CDR3 reads TGTGCCAGCAGTTACTCTGGGAGTACTATAGATACGCAGTATTTT. This sequence encodes CASSYSGSTIDTQYF.

The chain has TRBV30 and TRBJ2-7; D gene unclear. Germline CDR1 GTSNPN, CDR2 SVGIG (reference sequence). Trimming pared 4 bases from V and 2 bases from J, leaving 9 bases between. CDR3 length: 12 residues. The CDR3 region is CAWTSWAYEQYF. CDR3 sequence (DNA): TGTGCCTGGACTAGTTGGGCCTACGAGCAGTACTTC.

Comment on this clone: Germline is not matched at one junction end, which may reflect a read error. The chain links TRBV2 to TRBJ2-7; D is possibly TRBD2 (6 bases). CDR3 length: 14 residues. The germline CDR1 and CDR2 sequences are SNHLY and FYNNEI. CDR3 loop: CASREDTSSYEQYF. The DNA for the CDR3 is TGTGCCAGCAGGGAAGATACTAGCAGTTACGAGCAGTACTTC.

This chain connects TRBV11-2 to TRBJ2-1; 8 bases are shared with TRBD2. Looked up from germline, CDR1 is SGHAT and CDR2 is FQNNGV. V was pared by 1 base and J by 5 bases, with 7 bases of the junction left unmatched. This CDR3 spans 16 amino acids. The chain's CDR3 is CASSLGSAGGNNEQFF. The CDR3 coding sequence is TGTGCCAGCAGCTTAGGTTCGGCGGGAGGTAACAATGAGCAGTTCTTC.

The CDR3 loop is CASSPGLAGGSEQFF. The DNA of the CDR3 is TGTGCCAGCAGCCCCGGGCTAGCGGGGGGGAGTGAGCAGTTCTTC. This chain connects TRBV11-1 to TRBJ2-1; 12 nucleotides line up with TRBD2. Germline CDR1 reads SGHAT; CDR2 reads FQDESV (reference sequence). The CDR3 length is 15 residues. V lost 5 bases, J lost 9 bases, and 8 bases stayed unmatched.

The genes are TRBV5-1 and TRBJ1-6, with D possibly being TRBD1 (5 bases). Trimming stripped 4 bases from V and 5 bases from J, with 22 bases between. Per germline, CDR1 SGHRS and CDR2 YFSETQ. This CDR3 region has 18 residues. CDR3 sequence reads: CASSQIPPGDLDNSPLHF. The CDR3 DNA reads TGCGCCAGCAGCCAGATTCCCCCGGGGGATTTAGATAATTCACCCCTCCACTTT.

V and J are TRBV30 and TRBJ2-1; TRBD2 agrees at 8 bases. CDR3 size: 14 residues. The V segment lost 8 bases and the J segment 2 bases; nucleotides outside the gene matches: 8. Germline CDR1 GTSNPN, CDR2 SVGIG (reference sequence). CDR3 nucleotides: TGTGCCGGCCAGGTAGCGGGAACCTACAATGAGCAGTTCTTC. The encoded protein is CAGQVAGTYNEQFF.

The rearrangement uses TRBV6-5 and TRBJ2-3; D is possibly TRBD2 (5 bases). With 6 bases removed from V and 4 bases from J, the gap between germline ends came to 11 bases. This CDR3 spans 13 amino acids. Germline V lookup: CDR1 MNHEY, CDR2 SVGAGI. Written as DNA, the CDR3 is TGTGCCAGCAGAGGACTCCCTGCAGATACGCAGTATTTT. Residues: CASRGLPADTQYF.

The chain carries TRBV5-1 and TRBJ2-5; TRBD2 might be the D (7 bases). The CDR3 sequence is 16 residues long. The V end was cut by 3 bases, the J end by 10 bases, with 25 bases between. The germline CDR1 and CDR2 sequences are SGHRS and YFSETQ. CDR3 protein: CASSWASGTRPGGQYF. The CDR3 DNA reads TGCGCCAGCAGCTGGGCGTCCGGGACACGACCGGGGGGCCAGTACTTC.

This chain links TRBV7-2 with TRBJ2-3; D is possibly TRBD2 (6 bases). Germline V gives CDR1 SGHTA, CDR2 FQGNSA. This CDR3 comprises 15 residues. Trimming cost V 3 bases and J 6 bases, with 16 bases left between them. In DNA form, the CDR3 reads TGTGCCAGCAGCTTTGCGCGGGGCCTGGGGGATACGCAGTATTTT. Its translation is CASSFARGLGDTQYF.

V is TRBV5-1 and J is TRBJ2-3; TRBD2 is a possible D gene (6 bases). CDR3 length equals 12 residues. Germline V gene data show CDR1 as SGHRS and CDR2 as YFSETQ. V was trimmed by 7 bases and J by 6 bases, leaving 12 bases between them. The CDR3 reads CASGGTSDTQYF. Here the CDR3 DNA reads TGCGCCAGCGGGGGGACGTCGGATACGCAGTATTTT.

The genes are TRBV16 and TRBJ2-3; D is unclear. The CDR3 is 11 amino acids. Germline-derived CDR1 and CDR2 are KGHSY and FQNENV. V gave up 4 bases and J gave up 6 bases, with 5 bases separating them. CDR3 sequence (DNA): TGTGCCAGCAGCCGTCAGGATACGCAGTATTTT. Its translation: CASSRQDTQYF.

This chain joins TRBV13 and TRBJ1-1, with 10 nucleotides matching TRBD1. V lost 5 bases to trimming and J lost 4 bases; unmatched junction nucleotides: 4. The CDR3 runs 14 residues. Germline loops: CDR1 PRHDT, CDR2 FYEKMQ (reference sequence). CDR3 bases: TGTGCCAGCAGCACCGGGACAGGGGCCACTGAAGCTTTCTTT. Translating it yields CASSTGTGATEAFF. The full variable domain, its missing parts supplied by reference TRBV13 and TRBJ1-1, is AAGVIQSPRHLIKEKRETATLKCYPIPRHDTVYWYQQGPGQDPQFLISFYEKMQSDKGSIPDRFSAQQFSDYHSELNMSSLELGDSALYFCASSTGTGATEAFFGQGTRLTVV.

The rearrangement uses TRBV5-1 and TRBJ1-6; D is possibly TRBD1 (5 bases). This CDR3 contains 14 residues. V shed 2 bases and J shed 7 bases, with 10 bases lying between them. Germline assignment: CDR1 SGHRS and CDR2 YFSETQ. Here the CDR3 DNA reads TGCGCCAGCAGCTTAGGAGGGGACAATTCACCCCTCCACTTT. Translated, it gives CASSLGGDNSPLHF.

This rearrangement joins TRBV29-1 to TRBJ1-2; the match to TRBD1 covers 7 bases. J lost 7 bases, V lost 6 bases, and 8 bases had no gene match. CDR1 and CDR2 (germline): SQVTM, ANQGSEA. CDR3 length equals 12 residues. The CDR3 DNA follows: TGCAGCGTCCTTACAGGGGAAATTGGCTACACCTTC. Its translation is CSVLTGEIGYTF.

This clone was seen a handful of times. Other DNA sequences within the sample encode an identical CDR3. V gene TRBV10-1 combines with J gene TRBJ2-2, with TRBD2 identical over 7 bases. Unmatched junction bases numbered 6, after V lost 7 bases and J lost 4 bases. CDR1 WNHNN and CDR2 SYGVQD come from the germline V gene (reference sequence). This CDR3 is built from 14 residues. The CDR3 coding sequence is TGCGCCAGCACGGCGGGAGTTGGCACCGGGGAGCTGTTTTTT. Residues: CASTAGVGTGELFF.

This chain links TRBV30 with TRBJ2-7, with 13 bases matching TRBD2. Germline CDR1 is GTSNPN and CDR2 is SVGIG (reference sequence). V gave up 4 bases and J gave up 5 bases; unmatched junction bases: 5. The length of the CDR3 is 14 residues. CDR3 protein: CAWNLGLAGDEQYF. The CDR3 region has the DNA TGTGCCTGGAACCTCGGACTAGCGGGAGACGAGCAGTACTTC.

The chain recombines TRBV3-1 (or the pseudogene TRBV3-2) with TRBJ2-1, with 7 bases lining up with TRBD2. Trimming cost V 7 bases and J 2 bases; bases outside gene matches: 5. Germline CDR1 and CDR2: LGHDT and YNNKEL (reference sequence). CDR3 size: 14 residues. The CDR3, as DNA: TGTGCCAGCAAGAAGCGGGACCCCTACAATGAGCAGTTCTTC. Translated, it gives CASKKRDPYNEQFF.

This chain connects TRBV3-1 (or the pseudogene TRBV3-2) to TRBJ2-5; unclear D gene. Looked up from germline, CDR1 is LGHDT and CDR2 is YNNKEL (reference sequence). Trimming stripped 1 base from V and 4 bases from J, with 7 bases between. This CDR3 has 13 residues. The DNA of the CDR3 is TGTGCCAGCAGCCAAGCATCTAGAGAGACCCAGTACTTC. This sequence encodes CASSQASRETQYF.